Listed below are T cell receptor beta chains from one sample, sequenced in a study of T-cell memory formation after mild COVID-19. TCRdb reprocessed the 5' RACE reads with MiXCR, giving one entry per CDR3 protein. Of some 160,000 distinct CDR3 sequences listed, roughly a third are singletons. Sequenced material: PBMCs or a T cell subset sorted from them (not recorded which). The receptors were gathered from an adult woman who had mild COVID-19 (a few samples of this study predate the infection). Cell type and time point are not known. Each CDR3 is given with its conserved first and last residue. The order of the fields is V gene, J gene, clone size, D gene, CDR3 protein, CDR3 DNA. A D gene is named only where the DNA matches it firmly. Clone size is not always given. Where it is, it says once, few, many or a class for expanded clones.

V gene: TRBV14; J gene: TRBJ2-1; clone size: NA; D gene: NA; CDR3 protein: CASSQVSGFGYSYNEQFF; CDR3 DNA: TGTGCCAGCAGCCAAGTGTCCGGGTTCGGTTACTCCTACAATGAGCAGTTCTTC
V gene: TRBV9; J gene: TRBJ2-3; clone size: NA; D gene: NA; CDR3 protein: CASSAIAAYTDTQYF; CDR3 DNA: TGTGCCAGCAGCGCTATAGCGGCCTACACAGATACGCAGTATTTT
V gene: TRBV20-1; J gene: TRBJ2-7; clone size: once; D gene: NA; CDR3 protein: CSARDSGLSSYEQYF; CDR3 DNA: TGCAGTGCTAGAGATTCGGGCCTCAGCTCCTACGAGCAGTACTTC
V gene: TRBV4-1; J gene: TRBJ2-1; clone size: NA; D gene: TRBD2; CDR3 protein: CASSQFSGVEQFF; CDR3 DNA: TGCGCCAGCAGCCAATTTAGCGGGGTTGAGCAGTTCTTC
V gene: TRBV18; J gene: TRBJ2-5; clone size: NA; D gene: NA; CDR3 protein: CASSPQTQETQYF; CDR3 DNA: TGTGCCAGCTCACCACAGACTCAAGAGACCCAGTACTTC
V gene: TRBV5-6; J gene: TRBJ2-6; clone size: NA; D gene: TRBD1; CDR3 protein: CASSGGDSVSTGANVLTF; CDR3 DNA: TGTGCCAGCAGCGGTGGGGACAGCGTCAGCACTGGGGCCAACGTCCTGACTTTC
V gene: TRBV19; J gene: TRBJ1-1; clone size: NA; D gene: NA; CDR3 protein: CASSIIDLGPNEAFF; CDR3 DNA: TGTGCCAGTAGTATAATCGACTTAGGTCCGAATGAAGCTTTCTTT
V gene: TRBV5-1; J gene: TRBJ1-1; clone size: once; D gene: NA; CDR3 protein: CASSLEAGSTEAFF; CDR3 DNA: TGCGCCAGCAGCTTGGAGGCAGGATCCACTGAAGCTTTCTTT
V gene: TRBV6-1; J gene: TRBJ2-7; clone size: NA; D gene: NA; CDR3 protein: CASSVGAYEQYF; CDR3 DNA: TGTGCCAGCAGTGTCGGGGCATACGAGCAGTACTTC
V gene: TRBV9; J gene: TRBJ2-7; clone size: few; D gene: TRBD1; CDR3 protein: CASSASRTGELYEQYF; CDR3 DNA: TGTGCCAGCAGCGCCTCTCGGACAGGGGAACTCTACGAGCAGTACTTC
V gene: TRBV7-9; J gene: TRBJ2-5; clone size: once; D gene: TRBD2; CDR3 protein: CASSLAGLSGQETQYF; CDR3 DNA: TGTGCCAGCAGCTTAGCGGGTCTTAGCGGGCAAGAGACCCAGTACTTC
V gene: TRBV29-1; J gene: TRBJ2-3; clone size: few; D gene: TRBD2; CDR3 protein: CSGTPSGGLGGQYF; CDR3 DNA: TGCAGCGGGACCCCTAGCGGGGGGCTGGGTGGGCAGTATTTT
V gene: TRBV20-1; J gene: TRBJ1-3; clone size: few; D gene: NA; CDR3 protein: CSASTTGLISGNTIYF; CDR3 DNA: TGCAGTGCTAGCACGACAGGCCTTATCTCTGGAAACACCATATATTTT
V gene: TRBV12-3/TRBV12-4; J gene: TRBJ1-5; clone size: NA; D gene: NA; CDR3 protein: CASRSQTGSNQPQHF; CDR3 DNA: TGTGCCAGCAGGAGCCAGACAGGCAGCAATCAGCCCCAGCATTTT
V gene: TRBV9; J gene: TRBJ1-1; clone size: NA; D gene: NA; CDR3 protein: CASSVVGGNTEAFF; CDR3 DNA: TGTGCCAGCAGCGTAGTCGGGGGTAACACTGAAGCTTTCTTT
V gene: TRBV29-1; J gene: TRBJ2-7; clone size: NA; D gene: NA; CDR3 protein: CSVEYGDEQYF; CDR3 DNA: TGCAGCGTTGAATACGGGGACGAGCAGTACTTC
V gene: TRBV27; J gene: TRBJ2-2; clone size: NA; D gene: NA; CDR3 protein: CASSYQKTGMVGNTGELFF; CDR3 DNA: TGTGCCAGCAGTTATCAAAAAACAGGGATGGTTGGGAACACCGGGGAGCTGTTTTTT
V gene: TRBV18; J gene: TRBJ2-5; clone size: many; D gene: NA; CDR3 protein: CASSPGGTQYF; CDR3 DNA: TGTGCCAGCTCACCGGGCGGGACCCAGTACTTC
V gene: TRBV7-2; J gene: TRBJ2-1; clone size: NA; D gene: TRBD2; CDR3 protein: CASSYTTSGASYNEQFF; CDR3 DNA: TGTGCCAGCAGCTATACGACTAGCGGGGCATCCTACAATGAGCAGTTCTTC
V gene: TRBV7-8; J gene: TRBJ1-4; clone size: many; D gene: NA; CDR3 protein: CASSSGLRGEKLFF; CDR3 DNA: TGTGCCAGCAGCTCGGGCCTCAGGGGTGAAAAACTGTTTTTT
V gene: TRBV5-4; J gene: TRBJ2-2; clone size: NA; D gene: NA; CDR3 protein: CASSPGFRGGTGELFF; CDR3 DNA: TGTGCCAGCAGCCCGGGATTCCGAGGAGGGACCGGGGAGCTGTTTTTT
V gene: TRBV20-1; J gene: TRBJ2-5; clone size: few; D gene: NA; CDR3 protein: CSARAGKQETQYF; CDR3 DNA: TGCAGTGCCCGAGCCGGGAAACAAGAGACCCAGTACTTC
V gene: TRBV7-9; J gene: TRBJ2-1; clone size: few; D gene: NA; CDR3 protein: CASSLANNEQFF; CDR3 DNA: TGTGCCAGCAGCTTAGCGAATAATGAGCAGTTCTTC
V gene: TRBV11-2; J gene: TRBJ2-3; clone size: few; D gene: NA; CDR3 protein: CASSLYVADTQYF; CDR3 DNA: TGTGCCAGCAGCTTATACGTGGCGGATACGCAGTATTTT
V gene: TRBV20-1; J gene: TRBJ1-2; clone size: few; D gene: NA; CDR3 protein: CSARAYNANYGYTF; CDR3 DNA: TGCAGTGCTAGAGCTTATAATGCTAACTATGGCTACACCTTC
V gene: TRBV12-3/TRBV12-4; J gene: TRBJ2-2; clone size: few; D gene: TRBD1; CDR3 protein: CASSLRQGAPGELFF; CDR3 DNA: TGTGCCAGCAGTTTGAGGCAGGGGGCTCCCGGGGAGCTGTTTTTT
V gene: TRBV29-1; J gene: TRBJ1-1; clone size: NA; D gene: NA; CDR3 protein: CSVTRRGEMNTEAFF; CDR3 DNA: TGCAGCGTAACCCGTCGTGGGGAGATGAACACTGAAGCTTTCTTT
V gene: TRBV29-1; J gene: TRBJ2-3; clone size: few; D gene: NA; CDR3 protein: CSVTGTLPADTQYF; CDR3 DNA: TGCAGCGTTACCGGGACCCTACCAGCAGATACGCAGTATTTT
V gene: TRBV10-3; J gene: TRBJ2-5; clone size: NA; D gene: TRBD2; CDR3 protein: CAIMGGGQETQYF; CDR3 DNA: TGTGCCATCATGGGCGGGGGCCAAGAGACCCAGTACTTC
V gene: TRBV10-3; J gene: TRBJ2-1; clone size: many; D gene: TRBD1; CDR3 protein: CAISRPDRWNNEQFF; CDR3 DNA: TGTGCCATCAGTAGGCCGGACAGGTGGAACAATGAGCAGTTCTTC
V gene: TRBV19; J gene: TRBJ1-1; clone size: few; D gene: NA; CDR3 protein: CASSLTRGKTEAFF; CDR3 DNA: TGTGCCAGTAGTTTGACCAGGGGAAAGACTGAAGCTTTCTTT
V gene: TRBV7-2; J gene: TRBJ2-5; clone size: NA; D gene: NA; CDR3 protein: CASSLVGGLQETQYF; CDR3 DNA: TGTGCCAGCAGCTTAGTAGGCGGACTACAAGAGACCCAGTACTTC
V gene: TRBV5-1; J gene: TRBJ2-3; clone size: NA; D gene: NA; CDR3 protein: CASSLGQGYTDTQYF; CDR3 DNA: TGCGCCAGCAGCTTGGGGCAGGGCTACACAGATACGCAGTATTTT
V gene: TRBV7-3; J gene: TRBJ1-1; clone size: NA; D gene: NA; CDR3 protein: CASSLEAQAGNTEAFF; CDR3 DNA: TGTGCCAGCAGCTTAGAGGCCCAGGCGGGGAACACTGAAGCTTTCTTT
V gene: TRBV27; J gene: TRBJ2-1; clone size: few; D gene: NA; CDR3 protein: CASSFSTSPRLSSYNEQFF; CDR3 DNA: TGTGCCAGCAGTTTCTCGACTAGTCCAAGGCTAAGCTCCTACAATGAGCAGTTCTTC
V gene: TRBV9; J gene: TRBJ1-5; clone size: once; D gene: TRBD1; CDR3 protein: CASSVGAGGAYQPQHF; CDR3 DNA: TGTGCCAGCAGCGTAGGCGCAGGGGGCGCCTATCAGCCCCAGCATTTT
V gene: TRBV12-3/TRBV12-4; J gene: TRBJ2-7; clone size: NA; D gene: TRBD2; CDR3 protein: CASSFGTSDYEQYF; CDR3 DNA: TGTGCCAGCAGTTTTGGGACTAGCGACTACGAGCAGTACTTC
V gene: TRBV9; J gene: TRBJ1-2; clone size: few; D gene: NA; CDR3 protein: CASSVGTEYGYTF; CDR3 DNA: TGTGCCAGCAGTGTTGGCACGGAATATGGCTACACCTTC
V gene: TRBV5-4; J gene: TRBJ2-7; clone size: NA; D gene: NA; CDR3 protein: CASSLSEGYEQYF; CDR3 DNA: TGTGCCAGCAGCTTAAGTGAGGGCTACGAGCAGTACTTC
V gene: TRBV5-1; J gene: TRBJ1-1; clone size: few; D gene: NA; CDR3 protein: CASSADLSGTEAFF; CDR3 DNA: TGCGCCAGCAGCGCGGACCTTTCGGGCACTGAAGCTTTCTTT
V gene: TRBV11-1; J gene: TRBJ2-3; clone size: NA; D gene: TRBD1; CDR3 protein: CASSPDRGAPDTQYF; CDR3 DNA: TGTGCCAGCAGCCCGGACAGGGGAGCGCCTGATACGCAGTATTTT
V gene: TRBV7-9; J gene: TRBJ2-5; clone size: few; D gene: TRBD1; CDR3 protein: CASSPPWWTGQETQYF; CDR3 DNA: TGTGCCAGCAGCCCCCCTTGGTGGACAGGGCAAGAGACCCAGTACTTC
V gene: TRBV6-2/TRBV6-3; J gene: TRBJ2-7; clone size: NA; D gene: TRBD2; CDR3 protein: CASSNHWTSGRYEQYF; CDR3 DNA: TGTGCCAGCAGTAACCACTGGACTAGCGGGAGATACGAGCAGTACTTC
V gene: TRBV7-9; J gene: TRBJ2-2; clone size: NA; D gene: TRBD1; CDR3 protein: CASSHRGQGRNTGELFF; CDR3 DNA: TGTGCCAGCAGTCATAGAGGACAGGGGCGTAACACCGGGGAGCTGTTTTTT
V gene: TRBV9; J gene: TRBJ2-5; clone size: NA; D gene: NA; CDR3 protein: CASSVGGETQYF; CDR3 DNA: TGTGCCAGCAGCGTAGGGGGAGAGACCCAGTACTTC